This entry lists 26 T cell receptor beta chains sequenced from one sample in a study of control samples from healthy donors and cancer patients. Only in-frame clones appear in the TCRdb table, and some are missing; sequencing was by immunoSEQ multiplex PCR. The table includes some 120,000 clones, more than 85% detected once. The sequenced sample consisted of PBMCs. The receptors shown here come from a man in his forties or fifties with head and neck cancer.

The chain is built from TRBV10-3 and TRBJ1-4, with a tentative D call TRBD1 (6 bases). CDR1 is ENHRY and CDR2 is SYGVKD in the germline V gene. Trimming took off 10 bases at V and 8 bases at J, with 23 bases between the two ends. The CDR3 has 15 residues. The CDR3 loop is CATTSQQGEEEKLFF. For the CDR3, the DNA is TGTGCCACCACAAGTCAACAGGGCGAGGAGGAAAAACTGTTTTTT.

The V and J genes are TRBV4-3 and TRBJ2-7, with a weak D call TRBD2 (6 bases). Trimming took off 1 base at V and 0 bases at J, with 19 bases between the two ends. Germline-derived CDR1 and CDR2 are LGHNA and YSLEER. This CDR3 has 18 residues. This CDR3 reads CASSQGRAHGHISYEQYF. The DNA for the CDR3 is TGCGCCAGCAGCCAAGGGAGGGCACACGGACATATCTCCTACGAGCAGTACTTC.

The chain combines TRBV4-1 with TRBJ1-1; D unresolved. Germline V CDR1 and CDR2: MGHRA, YSYEKL. V was cut by 1 base and J by 10 bases, with 13 bases left in between. This CDR3 has 13 amino acids. The CDR3 DNA reads as TGCGCCAGCAGCCAAGTGGCCACCACCGGAGCTTTCTTT. Its translation is CASSQVATTGAFF.

The rearrangement joins TRBV24-1 to TRBJ2-3, with 8 bases lining up with TRBD1. V lost 6 bases and J lost 3; bases outside the gene matches: 4. CDR1 is KGHDR and CDR2 is SFDVKD in the germline V gene. The CDR3 extends over 14 amino acids. CDR3 sequence reads: CATSLTGETDTQYF. The CDR3 DNA reads as TGTGCCACCAGTTTGACAGGGGAAACAGATACGCAGTATTTT.

The V call is TRBV30, the J call TRBJ1-2; 7 bases line up with TRBD1. This CDR3 has 12 amino acids. Germline trimming cut 5 bases from V and 3 bases from J; bases unmatched to any gene: 3. Germline CDR1 is GTSNPN and CDR2 is SVGIG (reference sequence). The CDR3 region is CAWAGGDYGYTF. In nucleotides, the CDR3 is TGTGCCTGGGCAGGGGGAGACTATGGCTACACCTTC.

The gene calls are TRBV24-1 and TRBJ1-1; D not resolved. Germline CDR1 and CDR2: KGHDR and SFDVKD. Between the trimmed V and J ends, which lost 4 bases and 0 bases, there was a span of 5 bases. The CDR3 has 13 amino acids. CDR3 amino acids: CATSDRLNTEAFF. The CDR3 bases are TGTGCCACCAGTGACAGACTGAACACTGAAGCTTTCTTT.

The rearrangement joins TRBV5-3 to TRBJ1-2; D is unresolved. TRBV5-3 is known as an ORF, though its function is uncertain. The ends were cut back, 9 bases at V and 8 bases at J, with 8 bases in the middle. The CDR3 totals 9 residues. The CDR3 sequence: CANPGGYTF. DNA of the CDR3: TGTGCCAACCCCGGGGGCTACACCTTC.

The V gene is TRBV28, the J gene TRBJ2-7; TRBD1 matches 7 bases. Looked up from germline, CDR1 is MDHEN and CDR2 is SYDVKM. This CDR3 has 15 residues. J lost 2 bases, V lost 5 bases, and 9 bases had no gene match. The CDR3 here is CASSVNRGRPYEQYF. The CDR3 DNA reads TGTGCCAGCAGTGTCAACAGGGGTCGTCCCTACGAGCAGTACTTC.

The rearrangement joins TRBV15 to TRBJ1-1; a possible D gene is TRBD1 (5 bases). Between the trimmed V and J ends, which lost 1 base and 1 base, there was a span of 7 bases. There are 14 residues in the CDR3. CDR1 and CDR2 (germline): LNHNV, YYDKDF (reference sequence). The CDR3 DNA is TGTGCCACCAGCAGAGTCGGGGGGAACACTGAAGCTTTCTTT. It specifies CATSRVGGNTEAFF.

This sequence joins TRBV6-5 and TRBJ2-5; no reliable D call. The germline V gene has CDR1 MNHEY and CDR2 SVGAGI. CDR3 length: 13 residues. Trimming stripped 2 bases from V and 3 bases from J, with 7 bases between. The chain's CDR3 is CASSYQVKETQYF. CDR3 sequence (DNA): TGTGCCAGCAGTTACCAAGTTAAAGAGACCCAGTACTTC.

This chain joins TRBV3-1 (or the pseudogene TRBV3-2) and TRBJ1-1; D is possibly TRBD1 (5 bases). In germline, CDR1 is LGHDT, CDR2 YNNKEL (reference sequence). The CDR3 has 11 residues. The V gene lost 6 bases and the J gene lost 4 bases, with 6 bases spanning the gap. This CDR3 is CASSGTTEAFF. The CDR3 DNA reads as TGTGCCAGCAGTGGGACCACTGAAGCTTTCTTT.

This chain connects TRBV9 to TRBJ2-7, with D possibly being TRBD1 (7 bases). Germline V gene sequence: CDR1 SGDLS, CDR2 YYNGEE. Trimming took 6 bases from V and 3 from J, leaving 19 bases between them. The length of the CDR3 is 15 residues. The chain's CDR3 is CASKPRDRAYYEQYF. The CDR3 DNA reads TGTGCCAGCAAGCCGCGGGACAGAGCGTACTACGAGCAGTACTTC.

The chain has TRBV18 and TRBJ2-1; TRBD1 agrees at 8 bases. The CDR3 has 16 residues. From germline, CDR1 is KGHSH and CDR2 LQKENI. V trimming: 1 base; J trimming: 2 bases; junction bases outside the gene matches: 4. CDR3 DNA sequence: TGTGCCAGCTCACCACTGGACAGGGTCACCTACAATGAGCAGTTCTTC. Protein sequence: CASSPLDRVTYNEQFF.

The chain employs TRBV7-8 and TRBJ2-7, with TRBD2 identical over 12 bases. The CDR3 extends over 15 amino acids. V was clipped by 6 bases and J by 2 bases; unmatched bases: 5. The germline CDR1 and CDR2 sequences are SGHVS and FQNEAQ. CDR3 DNA sequence: TGTGCCAGCAGGTCTAGCGGGGGGGCCCCCTACGAGCAGTACTTC. It translates to CASRSSGGAPYEQYF. The variable domain in full, completed from reference TRBV7-8 and TRBJ2-7, reads GAGVSQSPRYKVAKRGQDVALRCDPISGHVSLFWYQQALGQGPEFLTYFQNEAQLDKSGLPSDRFFAERPEGSVSTLKIQRTQQEDSAVYLCASRSSGGAPYEQYFGPGTRLTVT.

In its sample, this clone was seen a few times. The J gene is TRBJ1-1, the V gene TRBV4-3, with 7 nucleotides matching TRBD1. Trimming cost V 5 bases and J 4 bases; bases outside gene matches: 7. The germline gives CDR1 LGHNA, CDR2 YSLEER. CDR3 length: 14 residues. The CDR3 DNA follows: TGCGCCAGCAGCACCAGACAGGGTTTCACTGAAGCTTTCTTT. Its protein is CASSTRQGFTEAFF.

J is TRBJ1-5 and V is TRBV2; D is undetermined. The CDR3 sequence is 13 residues long. Germline CDR1 is SNHLY and CDR2 is FYNNEI. Trimming took off 9 bases at V and 3 bases at J, with 12 bases between the two ends. CDR3 DNA: TGTGCCAGTCTAGGGCAGACCAATCAGCCCCAGCATTTT. This translates into CASLGQTNQPQHF.

In this sample, this clone turned up many times. This chain connects TRBV4-3 to TRBJ2-6, with 12 bases fitting TRBD2. The CDR3 runs to 18 residues. Germline V lookup: CDR1 LGHNA, CDR2 YSLEER. With V trimmed by 1 base and J by 0 bases, 1 base remained unmatched. The CDR3 spells CASSQASGGASGANVLTF. DNA of the CDR3: TGCGCCAGCAGCCAAGCTAGCGGGGGGGCCTCTGGGGCCAACGTCCTGACTTTC.

The J gene is TRBJ2-5, the V gene TRBV5-8, with D possibly called TRBD1 or TRBD2 (6 bases each). Looked up from germline, CDR1 is SGHTS and CDR2 is YDEGEE. The CDR3 is 14 residues long. The V gene lost 3 bases and the J gene lost 5 bases, with 14 bases spanning the gap. The CDR3 sequence: CASSSGGPGETQYF. The CDR3, as DNA: TGTGCCAGCAGCTCTGGGGGGCCGGGGGAGACCCAGTACTTC. The full variable domain, completed using reference TRBV5-8 and TRBJ2-5, is EAGVTQSPTHLIKTRGQQATLRCSPISGHTSVYWYQQALGLGLQFLLWYDEGEERNRGNFPPRFSGRQFPNYSSELNVNALELEDSALYLCASSSGGPGETQYFGPGTRLLVL.

The J gene is TRBJ2-5, the V gene TRBV5-1; tentatively, D is TRBD2 (6 bases). This CDR3 has 16 amino acids. V lost 0 bases and J lost 2, with 14 bases in between. CDR1 is SGHRS and CDR2 is YFSETQ in the germline V gene. This CDR3 is CASSLDPGGRQETQYF. The CDR3 nucleotides are TGCGCCAGCAGCTTGGATCCGGGTGGGAGGCAAGAGACCCAGTACTTC.

The chain combines TRBV19 with TRBJ2-6, with D possibly TRBD1 on 5 matching bases. The germline gives CDR1 LNHDA, CDR2 SQIVND (reference sequence). Trimming cost V 7 bases and J 0 bases, with 13 bases left between them. The CDR3 has 16 residues. CDR3 in amino acids: CASTQGTLSGANVLTF. For the CDR3, the DNA is TGTGCCAGTACCCAGGGAACCCTCTCTGGGGCCAACGTCCTGACTTTC.

J is TRBJ2-1 and V is TRBV28, with D perhaps TRBD2 (7 bases). Germline CDR1 and CDR2: MDHEN and SYDVKM. The CDR3 has 15 residues. Trimming took 5 bases from V and 1 from J, leaving 12 bases between them. The CDR3 DNA reads as TGTGCCAGCAGTGAGGGGGGGCCTTCCTACAATGAGCAGTTCTTC. It specifies CASSEGGPSYNEQFF.

The chain employs TRBV5-1 and TRBJ2-1, with TRBD2 identical over 8 bases. The CDR3 loop spans 15 amino acids. Germline assignment: CDR1 SGHRS and CDR2 YFSETQ. Trimming took 4 bases from V and 0 from J; bases not matched to a gene: 3. The DNA for the CDR3 is TGCGCCAGCAGCCCCGGGACTAGCTCCTACAATGAGCAGTTCTTC. Protein sequence: CASSPGTSSYNEQFF.

The chain combines TRBV9 with TRBJ2-7; D assignment may be TRBD1 or TRBD2 (5 bases each). Deletions cut 4 bases from V and 2 bases from J, with 13 bases between. Germline values: CDR1 SGDLS, CDR2 YYNGEE. The CDR3 contains 14 residues. In nucleotides, the CDR3 is TGTGCCAGCAGCACGGGACCGCTCACCTACGAGCAGTACTTC. The encoded protein is CASSTGPLTYEQYF.

The chain employs TRBV6-6 and TRBJ2-7; 9 nucleotides line up with TRBD1. With V trimmed by 5 bases and J by 6 bases, 8 bases remained unmatched. Germline lookup yields CDR1 MNHNY and CDR2 SVGAGI (reference sequence). The length of the CDR3 is 14 residues. The CDR3 is CASSPGQGVLEQYF. The CDR3, as DNA: TGTGCCAGCAGTCCGGGACAGGGTGTTCTCGAGCAGTACTTC.

The gene calls are TRBV7-8 and TRBJ2-1; D is perhaps TRBD1 (6 bases). The CDR3 runs 14 residues. CDR1 is SGHVS, CDR2 FQNEAQ, per germline. V was cut by 2 bases and J by 8 bases, with 13 bases left in between. The CDR3, as DNA: TGTGCCAGCAGCTTATGGAAGTCAGGGGATGAGCAGTTCTTC. This translates into CASSLWKSGDEQFF.

This sequence joins TRBV14 and TRBJ2-7; 8 bases match TRBD2. J lost 4 bases, V lost 5 bases, and 10 bases had no gene match. The length of the CDR3 is 15 residues. Germline V gene sequence: CDR1 SGHDN, CDR2 FVKESK. The CDR3 protein is CASSSASGLAYEQYF. The CDR3 DNA reads TGTGCCAGCAGCTCAGCAAGTGGACTAGCTTACGAGCAGTACTTC.